The 22 T cell receptor beta chains below were found in one sample sequenced in a study of vaccination and CD4 T cells after COVID-19. Their specific antigens are unknown. The treatment denotes: approximately 9-day PBMC culture with coronavirus spike peptide pools or control peptides (ViraFEST assay). Cultured CD4+ T cells had their DNA profiled by the Oncomine TCR Beta short-read assay. Each CDR3 protein is one row after TCRdb ran MiXCR on the PCR reads. The repertoire holds approximately 10,000 distinct CDR3 sequences, with around 60% as singletons. Sequencing was carried out using CD4+ T cells from blood, cultured in vitro. The receptors come from a human donor who had recovered from COVID-19.

The chain recombines TRBV20-1 with TRBJ2-7; D gene uncertain. Trimming removed 5 bases from V and 5 bases from J, with 10 bases in between. CDR1 DFQATT and CDR2 SNEGSKA come from the germline V gene (reference sequence). The CDR3 sequence is 11 residues long. The CDR3 here is CSAHVFDEQYF. Written as DNA, the CDR3 is TGCAGTGCTCATGTTTTTGACGAGCAGTACTTC.

The J gene is TRBJ2-2, the V gene TRBV24-1; D perhaps matches TRBD1 (7 bases). The V gene's germline CDR1 is KGHDR and CDR2 SFDVKD. Trimming removed 12 bases from V and 0 bases from J, with 10 bases in between. The CDR3 contains 13 residues. The CDR3 sequence: CASGGPNTGELFF. The CDR3 nucleotides are TGTGCCTCAGGGGGGCCGAACACCGGGGAGCTGTTTTTT.

The chain carries TRBV7-9 and TRBJ1-5; 8 nucleotides agree with TRBD1. This CDR3 has 21 amino acids. CDR1 SEHNR and CDR2 FQNEAQ come from the germline V gene (reference sequence). Trimming removed 3 bases from V and 0 bases from J; junction bases left unmatched: 19. The CDR3 reads CASSFGSPGTGPLYSNQPQHF. CDR3 in DNA: TGTGCCAGCAGCTTCGGTTCGCCCGGGACAGGACCCCTTTATAGCAATCAGCCCCAGCATTTT.

The chain has TRBV24-1 and TRBJ2-2, with TRBD2 matching over 9 bases. Germline V gene sequence: CDR1 KGHDR, CDR2 SFDVKD. The ends lost 5 bases at V and 6 bases at J; junction bases unmatched: 3. CDR3 size: 14 residues. The DNA of the CDR3 is TGTGCCACCAGTGCTTGGACTAGCGCCGGGGAGCTGTTTTTT. Amino acid sequence: CATSAWTSAGELFF.

The rearrangement links TRBV2 to TRBJ1-5; D is ambiguous. Trimming shortened V by 3 bases and J by 3 bases, and 6 bases separated the two germline ends. There are 13 residues in the CDR3. Germline lookup yields CDR1 SNHLY and CDR2 FYNNEI. The CDR3 bases are TGTGCCAGCAGTGAGGAGACCAATCAGCCCCAGCATTTT. As protein: CASSEETNQPQHF.

V is TRBV20-1 and J is TRBJ2-7; 9 bases match TRBD1. Germline loops: CDR1 DFQATT, CDR2 SNEGSKA (reference sequence). The CDR3 is made up of 15 amino acids. After removal of 0 bases from V and 2 bases from J, the junction contained 5 bases not matched to a gene. In DNA, the CDR3 is TGCAGTGCTAGAGACACAGGGGGCAAAGCCTACGAGCAGTACTTC. Translating it yields CSARDTGGKAYEQYF.

This clonotype occurred once. The genes are TRBV5-1 and TRBJ2-5; tentative D call: TRBD1 (5 bases). The CDR3 length is 13 residues. Looked up from germline, CDR1 is SGHRS and CDR2 is YFSETQ. V was cut by 4 bases and J by 2 bases, with 9 bases left in between. The CDR3 protein is CASSPTAQETQYF. CDR3 in DNA: TGCGCCAGCAGCCCGACAGCTCAAGAGACCCAGTACTTC.

The CDR3 loop reads CASSTPGRTSGNTIYF. The DNA for the CDR3 is TGTGCCAGTAGTACCCCGGGACGGACGTCTGGAAACACCATATATTTT. The chain couples TRBV19 to TRBJ1-3, with D perhaps matching TRBD1 (5 bases). The CDR3 consists of 16 residues. V lost 4 bases and J 1 base, leaving 14 bases between the germline ends. Looked up from germline, CDR1 is LNHDA and CDR2 is SQIVND (reference sequence).

The genes are TRBV5-1 and TRBJ2-1; D uncertain. V dropped 3 bases and J dropped 0 bases, with 13 bases sitting between them. Germline assignment: CDR1 SGHRS and CDR2 YFSETQ. The CDR3 is 16 residues long. CDR3 sequence: CASSSATRSSYNEQFF. CDR3 bases: TGCGCCAGCAGCTCCGCGACCCGAAGCTCCTACAATGAGCAGTTCTTC.

The rearrangement joins TRBV2 to TRBJ1-5; no reliable D call. V was pared by 7 bases and J by 10 bases, with 23 bases between. This CDR3 is 15 amino acids long. Germline CDR1 SNHLY, CDR2 FYNNEI. CDR3 sequence: CASKKAGSSWHPQHF. In nucleotides, the CDR3 is TGTGCCAGCAAAAAGGCGGGGTCCTCGTGGCACCCCCAGCATTTT.

This clonotype occurred a few times. The CDR3 sequence is CSARGWEDGPQETQYF. The CDR3 DNA sequence: TGCAGTGCTAGAGGCTGGGAGGACGGACCCCAAGAGACCCAGTACTTC. This chain links TRBV20-1 with TRBJ2-5, with D perhaps matching TRBD2 (6 bases). CDR1 is DFQATT, CDR2 SNEGSKA, per germline (reference sequence). CDR3 length: 16 residues. Trimming cost V 1 base and J 1 base, with 16 bases left between them.

The chain joins TRBV2 to TRBJ1-5, with 8 bases lining up with TRBD1. The V gene end was trimmed by 8 bases and the J gene end by 7 bases; junction bases not matched to a gene: 4. The CDR3 consists of 12 residues. Germline values: CDR1 SNHLY, CDR2 FYNNEI. For the CDR3, the DNA is TGTGCCAGCTTGGACAGGGCGCAGCCCCAGCATTTT. Protein sequence: CASLDRAQPQHF.

This chain links TRBV29-1 with TRBJ2-7, with 15 bases fitting TRBD2. CDR3 length: 17 residues. CDR1 and CDR2 (germline): SQVTM, ANQGSEA. V lost 7 bases to trimming and J lost 0 bases; unmatched junction nucleotides: 10. Written as DNA, the CDR3 is TGCAGCGCCCAGGGGACTAGCGGGGGGAGTAGCTCCTACGAGCAGTACTTC. Protein sequence: CSAQGTSGGSSSYEQYF.

This rearrangement joins TRBV3-1 to TRBJ2-2; D gene uncertain. Between the trimmed V and J ends, which lost 5 bases and 4 bases, there was a span of 8 bases. The CDR3 is 13 residues long. Germline assignment: CDR1 LGHDT and CDR2 YNNKEL (reference sequence). This CDR3 is CASSSPGTGELFF. CDR3 in DNA: TGTGCCAGCAGCTCACCAGGCACCGGGGAGCTGTTTTTT.

V usage is TRBV2 and J usage is TRBJ1-2; tentatively, D is TRBD1 (6 bases). Per germline, CDR1 SNHLY and CDR2 FYNNEI. The CDR3 spans 14 residues. The ends were cut back, 4 bases at V and 7 bases at J, with 16 bases in the middle. CDR3 nucleotides: TGTGCCAGCAGTGTTGCCAGGGGCGATAGTGGCTACACCTTC. Translation: CASSVARGDSGYTF.

The chain is built from TRBV7-8 and TRBJ1-1; no reliable D call. The CDR3 spans 14 residues. Trimming removed 3 bases from V and 4 bases from J, with 12 bases in between. Germline lookup yields CDR1 SGHVS and CDR2 FQNEAQ. The CDR3 loop is CASSLTFPITEAFF. CDR3 DNA: TGTGCCAGCAGCTTGACCTTTCCGATCACTGAAGCTTTCTTT.

The V call is TRBV2, the J call TRBJ1-5; D unresolved. Trimming stripped 4 bases from V and 2 bases from J, with 12 bases between. Germline-derived CDR1 and CDR2 are SNHLY and FYNNEI. This CDR3 has 15 residues. As DNA, the CDR3 is TGTGCCAGCAGTGTCCGACTTGGAGGCAATCAGCCCCAGCATTTT. Protein: CASSVRLGGNQPQHF.

This sequence joins TRBV9 and TRBJ2-7; 9 bases fit TRBD2. J lost 2 bases, V lost 4 bases, and 7 bases had no gene match. Germline values: CDR1 SGDLS, CDR2 YYNGEE. CDR3 length: 15 residues. The DNA of the CDR3 is TGTGCCAGCAGCCCAGCTAGCGGGGCAACCTACGAGCAGTACTTC. Its protein product is CASSPASGATYEQYF.

The rearrangement joins TRBV28 to TRBJ1-1, with D unresolved. In germline, CDR1 is MDHEN, CDR2 SYDVKM. The V end was cut by 6 bases, the J end by 4 bases, with 12 bases between. The CDR3 consists of 13 residues. The CDR3 nucleotides are TGTGCCAGCAGGGGTGGTTTGGGCACTGAAGCTTTCTTT. This encodes CASRGGLGTEAFF.

The gene calls are TRBV7-9 and TRBJ1-1; 10 bases align to TRBD1. Germline values: CDR1 SEHNR, CDR2 FQNEAQ (reference sequence). V lost 3 bases to trimming and J lost 2 bases; unmatched junction nucleotides: 3. This CDR3 spans 15 amino acids. Here the CDR3 reads CASSLRTGGNTEAFF. The CDR3, as DNA: TGTGCCAGCAGCTTGCGGACAGGGGGAAACACTGAAGCTTTCTTT.

Only a few counts were recorded for this clonotype. The rearrangement links TRBV20-1 to TRBJ2-1, with 9 bases lining up with TRBD1. The ends lost 6 bases at V and 9 bases at J; junction bases unmatched: 15. The germline V gene encodes CDR1 DFQATT and CDR2 SNEGSKA (reference sequence). This CDR3 spans 15 amino acids. This CDR3 reads CSAVPGTGRAGEQFF. CDR3 nucleotides: TGCAGTGCCGTCCCCGGGACAGGGAGGGCCGGTGAGCAGTTCTTC.

V usage is TRBV7-8 and J usage is TRBJ1-3, with 8 bases that match TRBD1. The CDR3 extends over 14 amino acids. The junction had 2 bases not matched to a gene; V was cut back by 5 bases and J by 2 bases. Looked up from germline, CDR1 is SGHVS and CDR2 is FQNEAQ. The CDR3 DNA is TGTGCCAGCAGCGTACAGGGGGCTGGAAACACCATATATTTT. The encoded protein is CASSVQGAGNTIYF.